The 5 T cell receptor beta chains reported below all come from one sample, sequenced in a study of OX40 agonist ivuxolimab in advanced cancers. The method was immunoSEQ multiplex PCR; TCRdb's version includes in-frame clones alone and lacks a portion of them. The table records under 80,000 clones, around 87% of them present only once. The material sequenced was CD4+ or CD8+ T cells sorted from blood, taken in a trial of the OX40 agonist ivuxolimab. Receptor source: an adult with an advanced solid tumor such as melanoma, head and neck, liver or kidney cancer.

Many counts were recorded for this clone. This chain connects TRBV9 to TRBJ1-3; 9 bases are shared with TRBD1. Trimming took 4 bases from V and 9 from J; bases not matched to a gene: 8. The V gene's germline CDR1 is SGDLS and CDR2 YYNGEE. There are 14 residues in the CDR3. In DNA, the CDR3 is TGTGCCAGCAGCCCTGGGACAGGGAGAAGCACCATATATTTT. It translates to CASSPGTGRSTIYF.

The chain is built from TRBV9 and TRBJ1-6; TRBD1 aligns across 7 bases. The length of the CDR3 is 16 residues. The V gene's germline CDR1 is SGDLS and CDR2 YYNGEE. Trimming cost V 4 bases and J 7 bases; bases outside gene matches: 11. The CDR3 DNA is TGTGCCAGCAGCTTCGGACAGGTTGGGCTCAATTCACCCCTCCACTTT. Protein sequence: CASSFGQVGLNSPLHF.

The chain joins TRBV7-9 to TRBJ1-1; D might be TRBD1 (5 bases). Germline CDR1 and CDR2: SEHNR and FQNEAQ (reference sequence). This CDR3 is built from 13 residues. Trimming pared 11 bases from V and 4 bases from J, leaving 17 bases between. CDR3 coding DNA: TGTGCCGTTCACCTGCTTGGGGGCACTGAAGCTTTCTTT. It yields the protein CAVHLLGGTEAFF. The variable domain in full, with the rest retrieved from reference TRBV7-9 and TRBJ1-1, is DTGVSQNPRHKITKRGQNVTFRCDPISEHNRLYWYRQTLGQGPEFLTYFQNEAQLEKSRLLSDRFSAERPKGSFSTLEIQRTEQGDSAMYLCAVHLLGGTEAFFGQGTRLTVV.

CDR3 amino acids: CASSLNPGTDYGYTF. The CDR3 nucleotides read TGCGCCAGCAGCTTGAACCCCGGAACAGACTATGGCTACACCTTC. The genes are TRBV5-1 and TRBJ1-2; D gene ambiguous. CDR1 and CDR2 from the germline V gene are SGHRS and YFSETQ. Between the trimmed V and J ends, which lost 1 base and 3 bases, there was a span of 13 bases. The CDR3 has 15 amino acids. Full variable domain (rest looked up from reference TRBV5-1 and TRBJ1-2): KAGVTQTPRYLIKTRGQQVTLSCSPISGHRSVSWYQQTPGQGLQFLFEYFSETQRNKGNFPGRFSGRQFSNSRSEMNVSTLELGDSALYLCASSLNPGTDYGYTFGSGTRLTVV.

J is TRBJ1-2 and V is TRBV27; no firm D call. V was shortened by 4 bases and J by 4 bases, with 13 bases between the two germline ends. Germline V lookup: CDR1 MNHEY, CDR2 SMNVEV (reference sequence). The length of the CDR3 is 14 residues. The CDR3 coding sequence is TGTGCCAGCAGTTCTTCCCAGCTTTTCTATGGCTACACCTTC. This codes for CASSSSQLFYGYTF.